A selection of T cell receptor beta chains follows, all from one sample in a study of siplizumab effects on memory and regulatory T cells. TCRdb's copy holds only in-frame clones and misses some; the assay was immunoSEQ multiplex PCR. Of nearly 85,000 clones listed, over 80% are singletons. Material for sequencing was Tregs sorted from blood. Receptors originate from a human donor in good health. Both conserved end residues are part of each CDR3. D genes are given only for firm matches. Some rows mark clone size as missing; the rest say once, few, many or name a class of expanded clone.

abundance,j_gene,v_gene,d_gene,CDR3nt,CDR3aa
.,TRBJ1-1,TRBV10-3,.,TGTGCCATCAGTGAGTCGTTTTTACAAAAGGGGACTGAAGCTTTCTTT,CAISESFLQKGTEAFF
.,TRBJ2-2,TRBV5-1,.,TGCGCCAGCAGCTCTCCCTACACCGGGGAGCTGTTTTTT,CASSSPYTGELFF
.,TRBJ1-1,TRBV12-5,.,TGTGCTAGTGGTTTGCCGAACTTCATGAACACTGAAGCTTTCTTT,CASGLPNFMNTEAFF
.,TRBJ2-7,TRBV5-1,TRBD2,TGCGCCAGCAGATATACCGGGACTAGCGCCTTAATAAACTCCTACGAGCAGTACTTC,CASRYTGTSALINSYEQYF
.,TRBJ1-3,TRBV5-1,.,TGCGCCAGCAGCTTGGGGACAGCTGGAAACACCATATATTTT,CASSLGTAGNTIYF
.,TRBJ1-6,TRBV6-1,TRBD1,TGTGCCAGCATAACCCCGGGACAGGGGGGTTCACCCCTCCACTTT,CASITPGQGGSPLHF
.,TRBJ2-5,TRBV7-2,.,TGTGCCAGCAGCTTATTGGGGGTCCAAGAGACCCAGTACTTC,CASSLLGVQETQYF
.,TRBJ2-7,TRBV18,TRBD1,TGTGCCAGCTCAGGTACAGGGGACTACGAGCAGTACTTC,CASSGTGDYEQYF
.,TRBJ1-5,TRBV10-2,.,TGCGCCAGCAGTGAAAGGGTATTCAGCAATCAGCCCCAGCATTTT,CASSERVFSNQPQHF
.,TRBJ2-7,TRBV7-2,.,TGTGCCAGCAGCTTAACTAGAGGGAGCTCCTACGAGCAGTACTTC,CASSLTRGSSYEQYF
.,TRBJ1-4,TRBV19,TRBD1,TGTGCCAGTAGTTCGACAGGGGGTTCAAATGAAAAACTGTTTTTT,CASSSTGGSNEKLFF
.,TRBJ1-2,TRBV18,TRBD1,TGTGCCAGCTCACTAATGACAGGGGACTATGGCTACACCTTC,CASSLMTGDYGYTF
.,TRBJ2-2,TRBV5-1,.,TGCGCCAGCAGCCCTGAGGGGGCCGGGGAGCTGTTTTTT,CASSPEGAGELFF
.,TRBJ2-3,TRBV7-2,.,TGTGCCAGCAGCTTATCGGGGTGGACAGATACGCAGTATTTT,CASSLSGWTDTQYF
once,TRBJ1-4,TRBV5-4,.,TGTGCCAGCAGCTTGTTGGAGGAAAAACTGTTTTTT,CASSLLEEKLFF
.,TRBJ1-1,TRBV18,.,TGTGCCAGCTCAAGAGGGAGTGGGACTGAAGCTTTCTTT,CASSRGSGTEAFF
few,TRBJ1-2,TRBV30,.,TGTGCCTGGAGAGCCGGGACGGGAGGTGGCTACACCTTC,CAWRAGTGGGYTF
.,TRBJ1-2,TRBV30,.,TGTGCCTGGAGCCTCTTAATACAGACTCGTGGCTACACCTTC,CAWSLLIQTRGYTF
.,TRBJ2-7,TRBV11-2,.,TGTGCCAGTCAGAGTCACGAGCAGTACTTC,CASQSHEQYF
.,TRBJ2-1,TRBV7-2,TRBD2,TGTGCCAGCAGCTTAGTTGGGACTAGCGAGGCCAATGAGCAGTTCTTC,CASSLVGTSEANEQFF
medium-sized,TRBJ2-6,TRBV19,TRBD1,TGTGCCAGTAGGGTAAAAGGGACAGGACAATCTGGGGCCAACGTCCTGACTTTC,CASRVKGTGQSGANVLTF
.,TRBJ2-1,TRBV30,.,TGTGCCTGGAGTCAAGACTACAATGAGCAGTTCTTC,CAWSQDYNEQFF
.,TRBJ1-3,TRBV5-6,.,TGTGCCAGCAGCTTCCGGACAGTACTCTCTGGAAACACCATATATTTT,CASSFRTVLSGNTIYF
.,TRBJ1-6,TRBV28,TRBD1,TGTGCCAGCACCGTTTGGGGGAGAGTTAAGGGGGTGACAGGGGTTTCACCCCTCCACTTT,CASTVWGRVKGVTGVSPLHF
.,TRBJ1-1,TRBV7-9,TRBD1,TGTGCCAGCAGCTTTTCCGGGACAGGAACCACTGAAGCTTTCTTT,CASSFSGTGTTEAFF
.,TRBJ2-6,TRBV7-3,TRBD1,TGTGCCAGCAGCCTGACAGGGGGCGCTTCGAGTGGGGCCAACGTCCTGACTTTC,CASSLTGGASSGANVLTF
.,TRBJ1-1,TRBV4-1,.,TGCGCCAGCAGCCAGGCAGACAGGAACACTGAAGCTTTCTTT,CASSQADRNTEAFF
.,TRBJ1-5,TRBV10-3,.,TGTGCCACTCTCGAGGGGAAGAGCAATCAGCCCCAGCATTTT,CATLEGKSNQPQHF
.,TRBJ1-1,TRBV30,.,TGTGCCTTGGGACTTATGAACACTGAAGCTTTCTTT,CALGLMNTEAFF
once,TRBJ1-3,TRBV7-9,.,TGTGCCAGCAGCTTAGGCCAGTTTTTCTCTGGAAACACCATATATTTT,CASSLGQFFSGNTIYF
.,TRBJ2-7,TRBV9,TRBD1,TGTGCCAGCAGCACCGGACAGGGTCTCTCCTACGAGCAGTACTTC,CASSTGQGLSYEQYF
.,TRBJ1-1,TRBV20-1,.,TGCAGTGCGGGACGCGGGGCTGAAGCTTTCTTT,CSAGRGAEAFF
.,TRBJ2-2,TRBV7-3,.,TGTGCCAGCAGCGACGACACGGACACCGGGGAGCTGTTTTTT,CASSDDTDTGELFF
.,TRBJ1-1,TRBV6-5,.,TGTGCCAGTCTCTCTTATAGGAACACTGAAGCTTTCTTT,CASLSYRNTEAFF
.,TRBJ2-5,TRBV9,.,TGTGCCAGCAGCAAAACCGGGACATACCAAGAGACCCAGTACTTC,CASSKTGTYQETQYF
.,TRBJ2-1,TRBV25-1,TRBD2,TGTGCCAGCAGTGAATCAGGGCGGGGGGCGTACAATGAGCAGTTCTTC,CASSESGRGAYNEQFF
.,TRBJ1-2,TRBV6-6,.,TGTGCCAGCAGCCTACTCTCAGCGAAGACAGCCGGCTACACCTTC,CASSLLSAKTAGYTF
.,TRBJ2-2,TRBV7-2,.,TGTGCCAGCAGCCAGCTTACCGGGGAGCTGTTTTTT,CASSQLTGELFF
.,TRBJ2-1,TRBV10-1,.,TGCGCCAGCAGCGAAAAGTCACTGGTTGGCTCCTACAATGAGCAGTTCTTC,CASSEKSLVGSYNEQFF
.,TRBJ2-5,TRBV23-1,.,TGCGCCAGCAGTCATGTATTCCACCAAGAGACCCAGTACTTC,CASSHVFHQETQYF
.,TRBJ1-2,TRBV28,.,TGTGCCAGCAAATTCACAGGGTACGGCTACACCTTC,CASKFTGYGYTF
.,TRBJ1-1,TRBV18,TRBD1,TGTGCCAGCTCACCGACCCAGGGGGACACTGAAGCTTTCTTT,CASSPTQGDTEAFF
few,TRBJ2-5,TRBV9,TRBD1,TGTGCCAGCAGCGTCCTAACAGGGGGCGAAGAGACCCAGTACTTC,CASSVLTGGEETQYF
.,TRBJ1-2,TRBV5-1,TRBD1,TGCGCCAGCAGCGGACAGGACTATGGCTACACCTTC,CASSGQDYGYTF
.,TRBJ2-2,TRBV4-2,TRBD2,TGTGCCAGCAGCCACGGGACGCCTTTTGGCGGGGGGAGGAACACCGGGGAGCTGTTTTTT,CASSHGTPFGGGRNTGELFF
.,TRBJ2-5,TRBV5-1,TRBD2,TGCGCCAGCAGCCCGGGACTAGCTGGAGAGACCCAGTACTTC,CASSPGLAGETQYF
.,TRBJ2-4,TRBV28,.,TGTGCCAGCAGTTCGGGCGGGATACTAGCCAAAAACATTCAGTACTTC,CASSSGGILAKNIQYF
.,TRBJ1-1,TRBV2,.,TGTGCCAGCAGTCGCCCCAAAACTGAAGCTTTCTTT,CASSRPKTEAFF
.,TRBJ2-3,TRBV4-2,TRBD2,TGTGCCAGCAGCCAAGCGGGGGGGGCAGATACGCAGTATTTT,CASSQAGGADTQYF
.,TRBJ2-3,TRBV5-8,.,TGTGCCAGCAGCTTGTCGCCTAGCGGCACAGATACGCAGTATTTT,CASSLSPSGTDTQYF